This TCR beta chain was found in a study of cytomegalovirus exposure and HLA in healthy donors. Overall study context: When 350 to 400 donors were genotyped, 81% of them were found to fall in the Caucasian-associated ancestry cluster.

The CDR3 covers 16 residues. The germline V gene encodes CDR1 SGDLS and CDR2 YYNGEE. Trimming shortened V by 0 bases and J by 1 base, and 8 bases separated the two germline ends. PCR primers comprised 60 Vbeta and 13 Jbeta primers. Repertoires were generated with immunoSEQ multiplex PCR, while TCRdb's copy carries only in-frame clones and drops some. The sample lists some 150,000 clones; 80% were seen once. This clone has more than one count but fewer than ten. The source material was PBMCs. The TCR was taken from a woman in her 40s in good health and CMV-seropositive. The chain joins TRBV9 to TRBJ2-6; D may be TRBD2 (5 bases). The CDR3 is CASSVEDWSGANVLTF. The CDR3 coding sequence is TGTGCCAGCAGCGTAGAGGACTGGTCTGGGGCCAACGTCCTGACTTTC. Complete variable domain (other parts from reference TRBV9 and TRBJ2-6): DSGVTQTPKHLITATGQRVTLRCSPRSGDLSVYWYQQSLDQGLQFLIQYYNGEERAKGNILERFSAQQFPDLHSELNLSSLELGDSALYFCASSVEDWSGANVLTFGAGSRLTVL.